These 22 T cell receptor beta chains originate from one sample sequenced in a study of blood T cell repertoires in COVID-19. Data came from immunoSEQ multiplex PCR; TCRdb stores just in-frame clones and leaves some out. The data contain about 200,000 clones, 80% to 90% of them seen just once; the ten biggest clones take up 3% to 4.5%. The sample was PBMCs or T cells enriched from blood (not recorded which). Source of these receptors: a woman aged 40 to 55 with acute COVID-19.

The chain uses TRBV28 and TRBJ1-6; D remains ambiguous. The V gene's germline CDR1 is MDHEN and CDR2 SYDVKM. V gave up 11 bases and J gave up 9 bases, with 11 bases separating them. This CDR3 comprises 11 residues. The CDR3 nucleotides read TGTGCCGCGGGCGACCGTTCACCCCTCCACTTT. It yields the protein CAAGDRSPLHF.

The chain links TRBV5-4 to TRBJ2-7, with 7 bases identical to TRBD1. CDR1 SGHNT and CDR2 YYREEE come from the germline V gene (reference sequence). V lost 4 bases, J lost 2 bases, and 12 bases stayed unmatched. The CDR3 extends over 16 amino acids. The CDR3 DNA reads TGTGCCAGCAGCGTCAGGACAGGTCTACTTCCCTACGAGCAGTACTTC. This translates into CASSVRTGLLPYEQYF.

The chain recombines TRBV27 with TRBJ2-3; no definite D call. The germline V and J ends were trimmed by 7 bases and 0 bases, with 2 bases remaining between them. The CDR3 runs 11 residues. Looked up from germline, CDR1 is MNHEY and CDR2 is SMNVEV (reference sequence). CDR3 sequence (DNA): TGTGCCAGCACTAGCACAGATACGCAGTATTTT. It specifies CASTSTDTQYF.

This clone was recorded only once. The chain uses TRBV4-1 and TRBJ1-5, with TRBD1 identical over 7 bases. Germline CDR1 is MGHRA and CDR2 is YSYEKL. J gave up 7 bases and V 2 bases, and 8 bases lay outside the gene matches. The CDR3 runs 15 residues. CDR3 sequence: CASSQTDRERQPQHF. The DNA of the CDR3 is TGCGCCAGCAGCCAAACCGACAGGGAGCGGCAGCCCCAGCATTTT.

This clone appeared a single time. The V and J genes are TRBV24-1 and TRBJ1-1; tentative D call: TRBD1 (6 bases). Germline lookup yields CDR1 KGHDR and CDR2 SFDVKD. This CDR3 is 12 amino acids long. The ends were cut back, 4 bases at V and 11 bases at J, with 13 bases in the middle. The CDR3 DNA sequence: TGTGCCACCAGTGACAATACAGGGTCGGCTTTCTTT. It codes for CATSDNTGSAFF.

This clone was seen only once. The V call is TRBV6-5, the J call TRBJ2-3, with D perhaps matching TRBD2 (6 bases). CDR3 length: 12 residues. The germline gives CDR1 MNHEY, CDR2 SVGAGI. Deletions cut 2 bases from V and 6 bases from J, with 6 bases between. This chain's CDR3 is CASSYGRDTQYF. In nucleotides, the CDR3 is TGTGCCAGCAGTTACGGGAGGGATACGCAGTATTTT.

The chain links TRBV6-5 to TRBJ2-2, with 11 positions matching TRBD1. V was pared by 10 bases and J by 3 bases, with 4 bases of the junction left unmatched. CDR3 length: 14 amino acids. In germline, CDR1 is MNHEY, CDR2 SVGAGI. CDR3 coding DNA: TGTGCCATCCGGGACAGGGGGGACACCGGGGAGCTGTTTTTT. Protein: CAIRDRGDTGELFF.

The chain's CDR3 is CASSTLRGLAGGGTDTQYF. Written as DNA, the CDR3 is TGTGCCAGCAGCACACTACGTGGGCTAGCGGGAGGTGGCACAGATACGCAGTATTTT. J is TRBJ2-3 and V is TRBV11-2, with TRBD2 matching 11 bases. This CDR3 has 19 residues. Germline V CDR1 and CDR2: SGHAT, FQNNGV. V lost 5 bases to trimming and J lost 1 base; unmatched junction nucleotides: 14.

This clone was picked up one time. J is TRBJ2-3 and V is TRBV29-1, with TRBD2 matching over 9 bases. J lost 2 bases, V lost 4 bases, and 7 bases had no gene match. From germline, CDR1 is SQVTM and CDR2 ANQGSEA. The CDR3 has 15 residues. The CDR3 loop reads CSVAPTSGPTDTQYF. In nucleotides, the CDR3 is TGCAGCGTTGCCCCGACTAGCGGACCCACAGATACGCAGTATTTT.

This chain joins TRBV5-1 and TRBJ2-1; 13 bases map to TRBD2. CDR3 size: 16 residues. Per germline, CDR1 SGHRS and CDR2 YFSETQ. With 0 bases clipped from V and 5 bases from J, the junction kept 2 bases outside the gene matches. CDR3: CASSLGGTSGDNEQFF. CDR3 DNA sequence: TGCGCCAGCAGCTTGGGGGGGACTAGCGGGGACAATGAGCAGTTCTTC.

V is TRBV28 and J is TRBJ2-2; D possibly corresponds to TRBD1 (7 bases). V was shortened by 8 bases and J by 5 bases, with 18 bases between the two germline ends. This CDR3 is 15 amino acids long. Germline CDR1 and CDR2: MDHEN and SYDVKM. CDR3 nucleotide sequence: TGTGCCAGCGGTCAGGGGGGAAGGTTAACCGGGGAGCTGTTTTTT. Translating gives CASGQGGRLTGELFF.

The CDR3 is CAFEPQGPIYEQYF. DNA of the CDR3: TGTGCCTTCGAGCCCCAGGGCCCCATCTACGAGCAGTACTTC. V gene TRBV30 combines with J gene TRBJ2-7, with D tentatively TRBD1 (5 bases). The length of the CDR3 is 14 residues. V was clipped by 7 bases and J by 3 bases, with 19 bases between them. Per germline, CDR1 GTSNPN and CDR2 SVGIG (reference sequence).

V and J are TRBV11-3 and TRBJ2-7; 13 nucleotides line up with TRBD2. CDR3 length equals 17 residues. The germline V gene encodes CDR1 SGHNT and CDR2 YENEEA. The V and J ends lost 5 bases and 3 bases, in that order; junction bases with no gene match: 10. The CDR3 is CASSPGTSGTGGYEQYF. For the CDR3, the DNA is TGTGCCAGCAGCCCCGGGACTAGCGGGACGGGTGGCTACGAGCAGTACTTC.

The chain combines TRBV28 with TRBJ1-2; 9 bases align to TRBD1. V lost 4 bases to trimming and J lost 8 bases; unmatched junction nucleotides: 2. Germline V gene lookup returns CDR1 MDHEN and CDR2 SYDVKM. This CDR3 comprises 12 residues. The CDR3 region is CASSSDRGGYTF. Here the CDR3 DNA reads TGTGCCAGCAGTTCGGACAGGGGAGGCTACACCTTC.

The chain carries TRBV5-4 and TRBJ2-7; D gene uncertain. Trimming pared 0 bases from V and 6 bases from J, leaving 10 bases between. The germline CDR1 and CDR2 sequences are SGHNT and YYREEE (reference sequence). The CDR3 length is 13 residues. The CDR3 loop is CASSLEVGFEQYF. CDR3 coding DNA: TGTGCCAGCAGCTTGGAAGTGGGCTTCGAGCAGTACTTC. Full variable domain (remainder filled in from reference TRBV5-4 and TRBJ2-7): ETGVTQSPTHLIKTRGQQVTLRCSSQSGHNTVSWYQQALGQGPQFIFQYYREEENGRGNFPPRFSGLQFPNYSSELNVNALELDDSALYLCASSLEVGFEQYFGPGTRLTVT.

The chain is built from TRBV19 and TRBJ2-6, with 7 positions matching TRBD1. CDR3 length: 19 residues. CDR1 is LNHDA and CDR2 is SQIVND in the germline V gene (reference sequence). V gave up 6 bases and J gave up 1 base; unmatched junction bases: 15. DNA of the CDR3: TGTGCCAGTAGGCCCATCGGGACAGCTCTTCTATCTGGGGCCAACGTCCTGACTTTC. This gives the protein CASRPIGTALLSGANVLTF.

DNA for the CDR3: TGTGCCACCAGTGATGCCTCCGATTGGGGGGGCCTGAGCTCCTACAATGAGCAGTTCTTC. Protein sequence: CATSDASDWGGLSSYNEQFF. The rearrangement links TRBV24-1 to TRBJ2-1; a possible D gene is TRBD2 (7 bases). The V end was cut by 3 bases, the J end by 0 bases, with 23 bases between. The CDR3 has 20 amino acids. Germline V gene lookup returns CDR1 KGHDR and CDR2 SFDVKD.

The chain recombines TRBV5-1 with TRBJ2-1; TRBD1 matches at 7 bases. Trimming took 1 base from V and 7 from J; bases not matched to a gene: 17. CDR1 is SGHRS, CDR2 YFSETQ, per germline. The CDR3 is 18 amino acids. CDR3 residues: CASSLTPGQQSWGNEQFF. The DNA of the CDR3 is TGCGCCAGCAGCTTGACTCCGGGACAGCAATCCTGGGGGAATGAGCAGTTCTTC.

This rearrangement joins TRBV27 to TRBJ2-2, with D maybe TRBD1 (6 bases). The CDR3 length is 14 residues. Trimming removed 5 bases from V and 5 bases from J, with 12 bases in between. Germline V gene sequence: CDR1 MNHEY, CDR2 SMNVEV (reference sequence). CDR3 bases: TGTGCCAGCAGTCCAGAACAGGGAACCGGGGAGCTGTTTTTT. It translates to CASSPEQGTGELFF.

This clone showed up just a few times. This chain links TRBV30 with TRBJ2-7, with a weak D call TRBD1 (6 bases). Germline V gene data show CDR1 as GTSNPN and CDR2 as SVGIG (reference sequence). Trimming shortened V by 3 bases and J by 2 bases, and 11 bases separated the two germline ends. The CDR3 sequence is 13 residues long. The CDR3: CAWRGDNPYEQYF. Written as DNA, the CDR3 is TGTGCCTGGAGGGGGGACAACCCCTACGAGCAGTACTTC.

This clone was picked up one time. The J gene is TRBJ2-1, the V gene TRBV7-8; maybe TRBD2 (5 bases). The CDR3 length is 15 residues. Trimming cost V 5 bases and J 8 bases, with 19 bases left between them. Per the germline V gene, CDR1 is SGHVS and CDR2 is FQNEAQ. The CDR3 sequence is CASSQRRIKAYEQFF. CDR3 in DNA: TGTGCCAGCAGCCAGAGGAGGATTAAGGCGTATGAGCAGTTCTTC.

V usage is TRBV6-1 and J usage is TRBJ2-7; 14 bases line up with TRBD2. This CDR3 contains 17 residues. Germline V gene sequence: CDR1 MNHNS, CDR2 SASEGT. Trimming removed 4 bases from V and 1 base from J; junction bases left unmatched: 6. The CDR3 coding sequence is TGTGCCAGCAGTGCAGGGACTAGCGGGAGAGGATCCTACGAGCAGTACTTC. Translated, it gives CASSAGTSGRGSYEQYF.